This TCR beta chain was identified in a study of blood T cell repertoires in COVID-19. Cohorts were determined from participant-reported clinical history. This CDR3 has 14 residues. Germline loops: CDR1 LGHNA, CDR2 YSLEER. Trimming cost V 1 base and J 7 bases, with 11 bases left between them. The assay was immunoSEQ multiplex PCR, and TCRdb's table has in-frame clones only and misses some. The sample carries around 190,000 clones, about 88% recorded once. V and J are TRBV4-3 and TRBJ1-5, with D hard to call. Material for sequencing was PBMCs or T cells enriched from blood (not recorded which). The source is a middle-aged woman in a cohort exposed to, infected with or recovered from COVID-19 (not recorded which). The CDR3 DNA reads TGCGCCAGCAGCCAAGGGGCAGGAAAACAGCCCCAGCATTTT. Translating gives CASSQGAGKQPQHF.